These 29 T cell receptor beta chains originate from one sample sequenced in a study of patients and donors after allogeneic stem cell transplantation. From the RT-PCR reads, TCRdb called clonotypes with MiXCR, one entry per CDR3 protein. The table lists approximately 140,000 distinct CDR3 sequences, over 30% of them singletons, with approximately 50% in the top ten. Source material: blood, either unsorted or a sorted T cell fraction (not recorded which). Receptors originate from a human donor who was either an allogeneic HSCT recipient or a stem cell or donor lymphocyte infusion donor (not recorded which). It is not recorded whose cells these are; they may come from a transplant donor.

This rearrangement joins TRBV12-3 or TRBV12-4 to TRBJ1-6, with D perhaps TRBD1 (6 bases). V was pared by 8 bases and J by 7 bases, with 18 bases between. CDR3 size: 15 residues. The CDR3 loop reads CASASKGGGNSPLHF. The CDR3, as DNA: TGTGCCAGCGCCTCGAAGGGGGGCGGAAATTCACCCCTCCACTTT.

This clonotype appeared a single time. The conserved phenylalanine or tryptophan normally closing the CDR3 is absent here, so this likely arose from a read error. The chain is built from TRBV7-3 and TRBJ1-1; no reliable D call. V lost 1 base to trimming and J lost 1 base, with 10 bases between them. Germline CDR1 is SGHTA and CDR2 is FQGTGA. This CDR3 has 15 residues. CDR3 nucleotides: TGTGCCAGCAGCTTAAATGGAGCTACGAACACTGAAGCTTTCTTG. It yields the protein CASSLNGATNTEAFL.

The genes are TRBV11-2 and TRBJ1-4, with D tentatively TRBD1 (6 bases). Germline CDR1 is SGHAT and CDR2 is FQNNGV. This CDR3 has 14 amino acids. The V end was cut by 4 bases, the J end by 1 base, with 7 bases between. In DNA, the CDR3 is TGTGCCAGCAGCTGGACAGTAACTAATGAAAAACTGTTTTTT. Amino acids: CASSWTVTNEKLFF.

The gene calls are TRBV5-5 and TRBJ2-4; D is undetermined. V dropped 1 base and J dropped 1 base, with 6 bases sitting between them. The CDR3 length is 14 residues. CDR1 SGHKS and CDR2 YYEKEE come from the germline V gene (reference sequence). The CDR3, as DNA: TGTGCCAGCAGCTTGTCGGCGGCCAAAAACATTCAGTACTTC. As protein: CASSLSAAKNIQYF.

This clonotype was counted only a few times. This sequence joins TRBV29-1 and TRBJ1-6; tentative D call: TRBD1 (6 bases). Trimming removed 5 bases at V and 7 bases at J, with 12 bases between. The CDR3 consists of 13 residues. Germline CDR1 is SQVTM and CDR2 is ANQGSEA. The CDR3: CSVSTGSNSPLHF. CDR3 nucleotide sequence: TGCAGCGTTTCGACAGGATCGAATTCACCCCTCCACTTT.

As DNA, the CDR3 is TGCGCCAGCAGCTTGGAGGGGCGCGGAGAGACCCAGTACTTC. Amino acids: CASSLEGRGETQYF. This chain joins TRBV5-1 and TRBJ2-5, with D maybe TRBD1 (5 bases). There are 14 residues in the CDR3. Per germline, CDR1 SGHRS and CDR2 YFSETQ. Deletions cut 0 bases from V and 4 bases from J, with 10 bases between.

The chain recombines TRBV20-1 with TRBJ1-1; 8 bases are a match to TRBD1. The germline gives CDR1 DFQATT, CDR2 SNEGSKA (reference sequence). Trimming cost V 4 bases and J 0 bases; bases outside gene matches: 10. This CDR3 comprises 16 residues. The CDR3 sequence: CSAKLRTGTMNTEAFF. CDR3 in DNA: TGCAGTGCTAAACTGCGGACAGGGACGATGAACACTGAAGCTTTCTTT.

This clonotype was found a few times. The chain links TRBV12-3 or TRBV12-4 to TRBJ2-5; D tentatively fits TRBD1 or TRBD2 (5 bases each). The length of the CDR3 is 13 residues. V gave up 5 bases and J gave up 10 bases, with 17 bases separating them. The CDR3 DNA reads TGTGCCAGCAGTCCAGGGACCGTTGGGGACCAGTACTTC. Translated: CASSPGTVGDQYF.

This clonotype was seen only a few times. The gene calls are TRBV13 and TRBJ2-3; 7 bases line up with TRBD2. V shed 2 bases, J shed 4 bases, and the junction held 9 bases outside the gene matches. Germline CDR1 PRHDT, CDR2 FYEKMQ (reference sequence). The CDR3 spans 16 residues. The chain's CDR3 is CASSLPWSGVADTQYF. For the CDR3, the DNA is TGTGCCAGCAGCTTACCTTGGAGCGGGGTAGCAGATACGCAGTATTTT.

This CDR3 is CSAEGLAVHPGELFF. The CDR3 bases are TGCAGTGCGGAAGGGCTAGCGGTACATCCCGGGGAGCTGTTTTTT. The chain couples TRBV20-1 to TRBJ2-2, with 7 bases that match TRBD2. Germline CDR1 DFQATT, CDR2 SNEGSKA (reference sequence). The CDR3 loop spans 15 amino acids. Losses at the gene ends were 6 bases for V and 6 bases for J; bases not matched to a gene: 13.

In this sample, this clonotype turned up a few times. The chain is built from TRBV12-3 or TRBV12-4 and TRBJ1-5, with D possibly TRBD1 on 6 matching bases. V lost 0 bases, J lost 7 bases, and 10 bases lay in between. The length of the CDR3 is 14 residues. CDR3 loop: CASSLAGAGQPQHF. Here the CDR3 DNA reads TGTGCCAGCAGTTTAGCGGGGGCTGGACAGCCCCAGCATTTT.

The V call is TRBV30, the J call TRBJ1-2, with 9 positions matching TRBD1. The CDR3 has 14 residues. Germline values: CDR1 GTSNPN, CDR2 SVGIG (reference sequence). V gave up 7 bases and J gave up 5 bases; unmatched junction bases: 11. DNA of the CDR3: TGTGCCTCCCACTCCCGGGACAGGGTTTATGGCTACACCTTC. Protein sequence: CASHSRDRVYGYTF.

This clonotype showed up just a few times. This sequence joins TRBV29-1 and TRBJ2-3; D is possibly TRBD1 (6 bases). V lost 2 bases and J 5 bases, leaving 11 bases between the germline ends. The CDR3 runs to 13 residues. CDR1 SQVTM and CDR2 ANQGSEA come from the germline V gene. The CDR3 region is CSVEYTGKDTQYF. The CDR3, as DNA: TGCAGCGTTGAATATACAGGGAAAGATACGCAGTATTTT.

The rearrangement joins TRBV2 to TRBJ2-7, with D tentatively TRBD2 (6 bases). Deletions cut 3 bases from V and 4 bases from J, with 10 bases between. The length of the CDR3 is 13 residues. The germline CDR1 and CDR2 sequences are SNHLY and FYNNEI. The CDR3 spells CASSEGGYYEQYF. CDR3 DNA sequence: TGTGCCAGCAGTGAGGGAGGTTATTACGAGCAGTACTTC.

The rearrangement links TRBV4-2 to TRBJ2-3; TRBD1 agrees at 9 bases. The J segment lost 2 bases and the V segment lost 1 base, leaving 1 base of the junction unmatched. The CDR3 is 15 residues long. Germline CDR1 is LGHNA and CDR2 is YNFKEQ. CDR3 loop: CASSQGDRDTDTQYF. In nucleotides, the CDR3 is TGTGCCAGCAGCCAAGGGGACAGGGACACAGATACGCAGTATTTT.

V is TRBV2 and J is TRBJ2-7; D is undetermined. The germline V gene has CDR1 SNHLY and CDR2 FYNNEI. This CDR3 has 13 residues. V was shortened by 8 bases and J by 1 base, with 12 bases between the two germline ends. The CDR3 region has the DNA TGTGCCAGCCGGCCAAGGTGGTCCTACGAGCAGTACGTC. It codes for CASRPRWSYEQYV.

This clonotype was observed a handful of times. The CDR3 reads CATSDSRTGLANEKLFF. CDR3 nucleotides: TGTGCCACCAGTGATTCTAGGACAGGGTTGGCTAATGAAAAACTGTTTTTT. The chain uses TRBV24-1 and TRBJ1-4; the match to TRBD1 covers 8 bases. In germline, CDR1 is KGHDR, CDR2 SFDVKD. The CDR3 loop spans 17 amino acids. Unmatched junction bases numbered 7, after V lost 2 bases and J lost 3 bases.

The chain is built from TRBV5-1 and TRBJ2-7; D is ambiguous. The CDR3 totals 14 residues. Germline V CDR1 and CDR2: SGHRS, YFSETQ. V was clipped by 2 bases and J by 2 bases, with 11 bases between them. CDR3 in amino acids: CASSFTESAYEQYF. CDR3 bases: TGCGCCAGCAGCTTCACGGAAAGCGCCTACGAGCAGTACTTC.

This sequence joins TRBV20-1 and TRBJ1-1; the match to TRBD1 covers 9 bases. In germline, CDR1 is DFQATT, CDR2 SNEGSKA (reference sequence). The CDR3 loop spans 16 amino acids. V trimming: 6 bases; J trimming: 1 base; junction bases outside the gene matches: 12. CDR3 region: CSARIPGTGPNTEAFF. The CDR3, as DNA: TGCAGTGCCCGAATACCCGGGACAGGGCCGAACACTGAAGCTTTCTTT.

The V gene is TRBV9, the J gene TRBJ2-3, with D perhaps being TRBD1 or TRBD2 (6 bases each). V lost 3 bases to trimming and J lost 5 bases, with 13 bases between them. CDR3 length: 14 amino acids. Germline V gene data show CDR1 as SGDLS and CDR2 as YYNGEE. The CDR3 sequence: CASSAERGEDTQYF. For the CDR3, the DNA is TGTGCCAGCAGCGCCGAGAGGGGGGAAGATACGCAGTATTTT.

CDR3 loop: CAISTTNEKLFF. Here the CDR3 DNA reads TGTGCCATCAGTACAACTAATGAAAAACTGTTTTTT. V usage is TRBV10-3 and J usage is TRBJ1-4; no firm D call. CDR1 and CDR2 (germline): ENHRY, SYGVKD. The CDR3 runs 12 residues. V was clipped by 5 bases and J by 0 bases, with 1 base between them.

For this clonotype: At one end, the junction sequence differs from germline, possibly due to a read error. This chain connects TRBV7-7 to TRBJ2-1; the D call may be TRBD1 or TRBD2 (5 bases each). The CDR3 is 15 amino acids. Germline CDR1 SSHAT, CDR2 FNYEAQ (reference sequence). Here the CDR3 DNA reads TGTGCTAGCAGCTTCGACTACGGGGCGATCAATGAGCAGTTCTTC. It encodes CASSFDYGAINEQFF.

This clonotype was picked up a small number of times. The V gene is TRBV12-3 or TRBV12-4, the J gene TRBJ1-3; D is unresolved. The V end was cut by 3 bases, the J end by 3 bases, with 9 bases between. The CDR3 has 14 amino acids. The CDR3 DNA reads as TGTGCCAGCAGTTTGGGCTGGGGTGGAAACACCATATATTTT. This gives the protein CASSLGWGGNTIYF.

This clonotype was found a few times. In DNA form, the CDR3 reads TGTGCCAGCAGTTCGGGACAGGGAGAAACTGAAGCTTTCTTT. Encoded protein: CASSSGQGETEAFF. The genes are TRBV6-6 and TRBJ1-1, with 9 bases matching TRBD1. Germline CDR1 and CDR2: MNHNY and SVGAGI (reference sequence). The CDR3 contains 14 residues. After removal of 4 bases from V and 5 bases from J, the junction contained 5 bases not matched to a gene.

This rearrangement joins TRBV6-6 to TRBJ1-1; D ambiguous. Germline CDR1 MNHNY, CDR2 SVGAGI (reference sequence). Trimming took off 7 bases at V and 1 base at J, with 19 bases between the two ends. The CDR3 totals 16 residues. This chain's CDR3 is CASTNLLITGNTEAFF. The CDR3 nucleotides read TGTGCCAGCACCAACCTCCTTATTACGGGGAACACTGAAGCTTTCTTT.

This clonotype was seen only a few times. The genes are TRBV5-5 and TRBJ1-3; D possibly corresponds to TRBD1 (6 bases). V lost 4 bases and J lost 1, with 15 bases in between. CDR3 length: 16 amino acids. Germline values: CDR1 SGHKS, CDR2 YYEKEE (reference sequence). CDR3 sequence (DNA): TGTGCCAGCAGCCCCCATGGACAGCCTTCTGGAAACACCATATATTTT. This sequence encodes CASSPHGQPSGNTIYF.

This clonotype showed up just a few times. The CDR3 spells CASSHSTGNTEAFF. The CDR3 coding sequence is TGCGCCAGCAGCCATTCTACGGGGAACACTGAAGCTTTCTTT. V gene TRBV4-3 combines with J gene TRBJ1-1; D remains unclear. V lost 3 bases and J 1 base, leaving 9 bases between the germline ends. This CDR3 is built from 14 residues. Per germline, CDR1 LGHNA and CDR2 YSLEER.

V is TRBV20-1 and J is TRBJ1-5; D may be TRBD1 (5 bases). V lost 2 bases, J lost 7 bases, and 18 bases lay in between. Germline CDR1 DFQATT, CDR2 SNEGSKA (reference sequence). This CDR3 spans 15 amino acids. The CDR3 sequence is CSARPEGRDDQPQHF. DNA for the CDR3: TGCAGTGCTAGACCCGAGGGCAGGGATGACCAGCCCCAGCATTTT.

The J gene is TRBJ2-5, the V gene TRBV2; the D is unclear. V was trimmed by 3 bases and J by 6 bases, leaving 17 bases between them. Germline assignment: CDR1 SNHLY and CDR2 FYNNEI. The CDR3 totals 15 residues. This chain's CDR3 is CASSDRSVTSQTQYF. For the CDR3, the DNA is TGTGCCAGCAGTGATCGGAGCGTGACCTCGCAGACCCAGTACTTC.